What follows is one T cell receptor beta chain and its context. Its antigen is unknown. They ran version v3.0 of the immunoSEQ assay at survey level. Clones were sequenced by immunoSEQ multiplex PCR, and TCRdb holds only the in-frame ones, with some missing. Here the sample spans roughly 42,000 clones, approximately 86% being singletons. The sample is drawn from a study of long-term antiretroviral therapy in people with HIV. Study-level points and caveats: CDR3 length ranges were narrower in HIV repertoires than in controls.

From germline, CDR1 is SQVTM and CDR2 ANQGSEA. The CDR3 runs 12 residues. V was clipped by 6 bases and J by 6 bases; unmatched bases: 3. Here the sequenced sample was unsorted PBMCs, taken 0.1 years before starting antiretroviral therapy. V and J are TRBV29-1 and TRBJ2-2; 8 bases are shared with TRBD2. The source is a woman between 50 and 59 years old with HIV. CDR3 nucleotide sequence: TGCAGCGTCCGGGAGGGGTCCGGGGAGCTGTTTTTT. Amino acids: CSVREGSGELFF.